The rows below give T cell receptor beta chains drawn from one sample of a study of blood T cells in healthy people across ages. Using its own MiXCR run on the 5' RACE reads, TCRdb lists one record per CDR3 protein. In the table there are hundreds of thousands of distinct CDR3 sequences, approximately 59% of which are singletons. The sample consisted of blood. The receptors were gathered from a man under 40 in good health. CDR3s include the opening cysteine and the closing phenylalanine or tryptophan. A D gene is named only where the DNA matches it firmly. A row's size may be missing; if present it is once, few, many or a size class.

size	D	V	J	DNA	CDR3
-	TRBD1	TRBV5-1	TRBJ2-4	TGCGCCAGCAGCACAGACAGGGGGCGAAGAAACATTCAGTACTTC	CASSTDRGRRNIQYF
-	-	TRBV3-1	TRBJ2-7	TGTGCCAGCAGCCAATCACAGACACCCTCCTACGAGCAGTACTTC	CASSQSQTPSYEQYF
-	TRBD1	TRBV6-6	TRBJ1-5	TGTGCCAGCAGTTGGGGACAGGCTTCTTATCAGCCCCAGCATTTT	CASSWGQASYQPQHF
-	-	TRBV4-2	TRBJ2-7	TGTGCCAGCAGCCAAGTCGGGGGGGGGCAGGGGGCCTTCTCCGAGCAGTACTTC	CASSQVGGGQGAFSEQYF
-	TRBD2	TRBV7-2	TRBJ2-3	TGTGCCAGCAGCCCACTAGCGGGGGGATTCACAGATACGCAGTATTTT	CASSPLAGGFTDTQYF
-	TRBD1	TRBV7-3	TRBJ2-3	TGTGCCAGCAGCTTCAAACAGGGGGCATTAAGGACAGATACGCAGTATTTT	CASSFKQGALRTDTQYF
-	-	TRBV7-9	TRBJ2-1	TGTGCCAGCACCCTTTCTGGGAATGAGCAGTTCTTC	CASTLSGNEQFF
-	TRBD2	TRBV20-1	TRBJ2-1	TGCAGTGCTCTGACTAGCGGGGGGGCGGTGGATGAGCAGTTCTTC	CSALTSGGAVDEQFF
-	TRBD1	TRBV5-6	TRBJ2-1	TGTGCCAGCAGCCTCAGGACAGGGCGCACCTACAATGAGCAGTTCTTC	CASSLRTGRTYNEQFF
few	-	TRBV7-2	TRBJ1-2	TGTGCCAGCAGCGAACCCCCGGGCAGGGAGGGTGGCTACACCTTC	CASSEPPGREGGYTF
-	-	TRBV6-5	TRBJ2-5	TGTGCCAGCAGTTACCACCCAGGGAGAGATTTAGAGCAGTACTTC	CASSYHPGRDLEQYF
-	TRBD1	TRBV18	TRBJ2-4	TGTGCCAGCTCACCACAGGTGACAGGGAGAGAAAACATTCAGTACTTC	CASSPQVTGRENIQYF
-	-	TRBV7-2	TRBJ2-3	TGTGCCAGCAGCTCCTTGCCGGGACTCAATATTGCAGATACGCAGTATTTT	CASSSLPGLNIADTQYF
-	-	TRBV20-1	TRBJ2-1	TGCAGTGCTAGAGATCTCTGGCAGCCCAGCAATGAGCAGTTCTTC	CSARDLWQPSNEQFF
-	-	TRBV20-1	TRBJ1-4	TGCAGTGCTAGAGGGGATGAAAAACTGTTTTTT	CSARGDEKLFF
once	-	TRBV27	TRBJ2-3	TGTGCCAGCACCCCGTGGCCCGGGACTAGCACAGATACGCAGTATTTT	CASTPWPGTSTDTQYF
-	-	TRBV5-1	TRBJ2-7	TGCGCCAGCAGCTTGGAAGGGACACGACGTTACGAGCAGTACTTC	CASSLEGTRRYEQYF
few	-	TRBV27	TRBJ2-1	TGTGCCAGCAGTTTAACTTTAGGGGGCAATGAGCAGTTCTTC	CASSLTLGGNEQFF
few	-	TRBV10-3	TRBJ1-2	TGTGCCATCAGTGCTGTCAGGGGCACTAACTATGGCTACACCTTC	CAISAVRGTNYGYTF
many	TRBD2	TRBV4-3	TRBJ2-1	TGCGCCAGCAGCCCAGCCGTCGGGGGAGGGCATGAGCAGTTCTTC	CASSPAVGGGHEQFF
-	-	TRBV29-1	TRBJ2-3	TGCAGCGTTAATAGGGGAGAGGATACGCGGTATTTT	CSVNRGEDTRYF
-	-	TRBV7-9	TRBJ2-1	TGTGCCAGCAGCCCGCGTCTAGGATCATACCAAGAGACCCAGTTCTTC	CASSPRLGSYQETQFF
-	-	TRBV27	TRBJ1-2	TGTGCCAGCAGGCCGGACAGCGCTAACTATGGCTACACCTTC	CASRPDSANYGYTF
-	TRBD1	TRBV6-2/TRBV6-3	TRBJ2-7	TGTGCCAGCAGTTACGGGACAGGGATCGAGCAGTACTTC	CASSYGTGIEQYF
few	-	TRBV6-6	TRBJ2-7	TGTGCCAGCAGTTCCGACAGCCTGAAGTACTTC	CASSSDSLKYF
few	TRBD2	TRBV9	TRBJ2-3	TGTGCCAGCAGCGCCTTGCGGGGGGGGGAGAGCACAGATACGCAGTATTTT	CASSALRGGESTDTQYF
-	TRBD2	TRBV24-1	TRBJ2-7	TGTGCCACCAGTGACCCCGGGACTAGCGGGCCTCCTTACGAGCAGTACTTC	CATSDPGTSGPPYEQYF
-	TRBD1	TRBV6-2/TRBV6-3	TRBJ2-1	TGTGCCAGCAGTATCCTCCGGGACAGGGGTAATGAGCAGTTCTTC	CASSILRDRGNEQFF
few	TRBD2	TRBV20-1	TRBJ2-3	TGCAGTGCTAGTGTGGGACTAGCGGGAGTAGATACGCAGTATTTT	CSASVGLAGVDTQYF
-	TRBD1	TRBV12-5	TRBJ2-4	TGTGCTAGTGGTTTGGCAAGGCTAGCCCACAGGGGAGCCAAAAACATTCAGTACTTC	CASGLARLAHRGAKNIQYF
-	-	TRBV7-3	TRBJ2-1	TGTGCCAGCAGCTTACTCGGTGGGGTTGATGAGCAGTTCTTC	CASSLLGGVDEQFF
-	-	TRBV29-1	TRBJ2-3	TGCAGCGTTGAAGGTGGGGGGGGCATACGCACAGATACGCAGTATTTT	CSVEGGGGIRTDTQYF
-	TRBD2	TRBV4-3	TRBJ2-3	TGCGCCAGCAGCCAAAGATTCTCTAGCGGATCGAGCACAGATACGCAGTATTTT	CASSQRFSSGSSTDTQYF
-	-	TRBV29-1	TRBJ2-7	TGCAGCGTTGGGGAGGGGGCCTCCTACGAGCAGTACTTC	CSVGEGASYEQYF
-	-	TRBV5-1	TRBJ2-1	TGCGCCAGCAGATTAGGGATCTACAATGAGCAGTTCTTC	CASRLGIYNEQFF
-	-	TRBV6-5	TRBJ2-5	TGTGCCAGCATAGCCAGGGACTACCAAGAGACCCAGTACTTC	CASIARDYQETQYF
few	TRBD2	TRBV6-2/TRBV6-3	TRBJ2-7	TGTGCCAGCAGTCCGATAGCGGGGGGTTACGAGCAGTACTTC	CASSPIAGGYEQYF
-	TRBD1	TRBV6-1	TRBJ2-7	TGTGCCAGCAGTGAGAGACAGGGGGATCCCTACGAGCAGTACTTC	CASSERQGDPYEQYF
-	-	TRBV28	TRBJ2-3	TGTGCCAGCAGCCAACCCGTCTACACAGATACGCAGTATTTT	CASSQPVYTDTQYF
once	TRBD2	TRBV7-9	TRBJ2-1	TGTGCCAGCAGCAAAGGGACTAGCGGAAACAATGAGCAGTTCTTC	CASSKGTSGNNEQFF
-	-	TRBV12-3/TRBV12-4	TRBJ1-1	TGTGCCAGCAGCTTTAGGGGGGCGAGGGTCGAAACTGAAGCTTTCTTT	CASSFRGARVETEAFF
-	-	TRBV5-1	TRBJ2-5	TGCGCCAGCAGCTTGACCGAGAGGGGGGGGCAAGAGACCCAGTACTTC	CASSLTERGGQETQYF
few	-	TRBV29-1	TRBJ2-5	TGCAGCGTTTTGCAGGAGACCCAGTACTTC	CSVLQETQYF